The next 32 T cell receptor beta chains were all read from a single sample in a study of T cell responses to AZD1222 COVID-19 vaccine. Only in-frame clones appear in the TCRdb table, and some are missing; sequencing was by immunoSEQ multiplex PCR. The sample gives some 160,000 clones, approximately 90% of which show up once; 4% to 5.5% is in the top ten. The material sequenced was peripheral blood, taken on day 0 of AZD1222 vaccination. The receptor source for this set is an adult in good health.

The chain combines TRBV19 with TRBJ1-5; weak D call: TRBD1 (5 bases). CDR1 and CDR2 (germline): LNHDA, SQIVND (reference sequence). This CDR3 is built from 18 residues. The ends were cut back, 5 bases at V and 2 bases at J, with 22 bases in the middle. CDR3 coding DNA: TGTGCCAGTAGTCGGAACCGGGGGGAATCGACAGGCAATCAGCCCCAGCATTTT. It translates to CASSRNRGESTGNQPQHF.

This chain connects TRBV11-3 to TRBJ1-1; 7 positions match TRBD1. Germline V CDR1 and CDR2: SGHNT, YENEEA. V dropped 5 bases and J dropped 0; count of bases not matched to a gene: 6. This CDR3 is built from 15 residues. The DNA for the CDR3 is TGTGCCAGCAGCCCGAGGGACAGTGTGAACACTGAAGCTTTCTTT. Protein: CASSPRDSVNTEAFF.

CDR3 residues: CASSQGLASTYEQYF. The CDR3 region has the DNA TGCGCCAGCAGCCAAGGACTCGCCAGTACCTACGAGCAGTACTTC. The V and J genes are TRBV4-1 and TRBJ2-7; D is unresolved. Germline CDR1 reads MGHRA; CDR2 reads YSYEKL. V dropped 1 base and J dropped 2 bases, with 12 bases sitting between them. This CDR3 comprises 15 residues.

This chain links TRBV18 with TRBJ1-2; no clear D gene. The V and J ends lost 2 bases and 3 bases respectively, with 13 bases between them. Per the germline V gene, CDR1 is KGHSH and CDR2 is LQKENI. The CDR3 loop spans 15 amino acids. CDR3 bases: TGTGCCAGCTCACCAACCCTCCCCCCCGACTATGGCTACACCTTC. Amino acid sequence: CASSPTLPPDYGYTF.

This rearrangement joins TRBV11-1 to TRBJ2-7; D remains ambiguous. Germline V lookup: CDR1 SGHAT, CDR2 FQDESV (reference sequence). The CDR3 has 13 amino acids. V lost 1 base and J lost 7, with 11 bases in between. This chain's CDR3 is CASSLEVFREQYF. In DNA form, the CDR3 reads TGTGCCAGCAGCTTAGAGGTTTTCCGAGAGCAGTACTTC.

The chain combines TRBV27 with TRBJ1-3; TRBD1 aligns across 10 bases. The CDR3 has 20 residues. V lost 5 bases, J lost 0 bases, and 16 bases stayed unmatched. Germline V lookup: CDR1 MNHEY, CDR2 SMNVEV (reference sequence). The CDR3 reads CASSPGVGQGHLFSGNTIYF. The CDR3 nucleotides read TGTGCCAGCAGTCCAGGGGTGGGACAGGGGCACCTTTTCTCTGGAAACACCATATATTTT.

CDR3 loop: CASSLATSSGNTIYF. The DNA for the CDR3 is TGTGCCAGCAGCTTAGCAACGAGCTCTGGAAACACCATATATTTT. The chain employs TRBV7-6 and TRBJ1-3; no clear D. This CDR3 comprises 15 residues. Germline CDR1 reads SGHVS; CDR2 reads FNYEAQ. Trimming took 0 bases from V and 0 from J, leaving 6 bases between them.

The chain employs TRBV28 and TRBJ2-7; 7 bases are shared with TRBD1. The length of the CDR3 is 14 residues. Germline V gene data show CDR1 as MDHEN and CDR2 as SYDVKM. V dropped 5 bases and J dropped 0; count of bases not matched to a gene: 4. The CDR3 sequence is CASSGHRGSYEQYF. DNA of the CDR3: TGTGCCAGCAGTGGTCACAGGGGCTCCTACGAGCAGTACTTC.

This clone was picked up one time. This chain connects TRBV19 to TRBJ2-6; 8 bases map to TRBD1. Looked up from germline, CDR1 is LNHDA and CDR2 is SQIVND (reference sequence). The V segment lost 3 bases and the J segment 1 base; nucleotides outside the gene matches: 5. The CDR3 totals 17 residues. The CDR3, as DNA: TGTGCCAGTAGTATTCAGGGGGCGGGATCTGGGGCCAACGTCCTGACTTTC. As protein: CASSIQGAGSGANVLTF.

V is TRBV13 and J is TRBJ1-1; D not certain. V lost 1 base to trimming and J lost 2 bases, with 5 bases between them. The CDR3 runs to 13 residues. CDR1 and CDR2 (germline): PRHDT, FYEKMQ (reference sequence). This CDR3 is CASSLDINTEAFF. Here the CDR3 DNA reads TGTGCCAGCAGCTTAGACATCAACACTGAAGCTTTCTTT. The full variable domain, in which reference TRBV13 and TRBJ1-1 provide the parts outside the CDR3, is AAGVIQSPRHLIKEKRETATLKCYPIPRHDTVYWYQQGPGQDPQFLISFYEKMQSDKGSIPDRFSAQQFSDYHSELNMSSLELGDSALYFCASSLDINTEAFFGQGTRLTVV.

The chain couples TRBV27 to TRBJ2-1; D is uncertain. The CDR3 consists of 13 residues. Germline V gene sequence: CDR1 MNHEY, CDR2 SMNVEV (reference sequence). V was clipped by 0 bases and J by 8 bases, with 8 bases between them. This chain's CDR3 is CASSLSVGYEQFF. CDR3 nucleotides: TGTGCCAGCAGTTTATCGGTTGGGTATGAGCAGTTCTTC.

The V gene is TRBV2, the J gene TRBJ1-1, with a tentative D call TRBD1 (6 bases). Germline V gene lookup returns CDR1 SNHLY and CDR2 FYNNEI. The CDR3 extends over 14 amino acids. V was trimmed by 7 bases and J by 0 bases, leaving 12 bases between them. The CDR3 reads CASNREGMNTEAFF. Here the CDR3 DNA reads TGTGCCAGCAACAGGGAGGGAATGAACACTGAAGCTTTCTTT.

The V call is TRBV5-1, the J call TRBJ2-1; 10 nucleotides line up with TRBD2. J lost 5 bases, V lost 4 bases, and 6 bases had no gene match. Germline V gives CDR1 SGHRS, CDR2 YFSETQ. This CDR3 comprises 15 residues. CDR3 DNA: TGCGCCAGCAGCACCGGACTAGCGGTTAACAATGAGCAGTTCTTC. Encoded protein: CASSTGLAVNNEQFF. Filled out from reference TRBV5-1 and TRBJ2-1, the complete variable domain reads KAGVTQTPRYLIKTRGQQVTLSCSPISGHRSVSWYQQTPGQGLQFLFEYFSETQRNKGNFPGRFSGRQFSNSRSEMNVSTLELGDSALYLCASSTGLAVNNEQFFGPGTRLTVL.

This chain links TRBV28 with TRBJ2-7; D perhaps matches TRBD1 (5 bases). In germline, CDR1 is MDHEN, CDR2 SYDVKM. V was shortened by 7 bases and J by 3 bases, with 13 bases between the two germline ends. This CDR3 is 13 amino acids long. DNA for the CDR3: TGTGCCAGCACGGCCGGCAGGGACTACGAGCAGTACTTC. Amino acids: CASTAGRDYEQYF.

J is TRBJ2-1 and V is TRBV5-1; 10 bases are a match to TRBD2. Trimming at V came to 2 bases and at J to 8 bases, leaving 7 bases not matched to a gene. This CDR3 region has 15 residues. Germline CDR1 SGHRS, CDR2 YFSETQ. The CDR3 spells CASSLTSGKRYEQFF. CDR3 in DNA: TGCGCCAGCAGCTTAACTAGCGGGAAGAGGTATGAGCAGTTCTTC.

This clone is a singleton in its sample. The rearrangement links TRBV5-1 to TRBJ2-3; 9 bases match TRBD1. The CDR3 covers 16 residues. V lost 4 bases and J lost 1; bases outside the gene matches: 7. In germline, CDR1 is SGHRS, CDR2 YFSETQ. CDR3 sequence (DNA): TGCGCCAGCAGCCCAGAACAGGGGGCAGGCACAGATACGCAGTATTTT. Protein product: CASSPEQGAGTDTQYF. The full variable domain, its missing parts supplied by reference TRBV5-1 and TRBJ2-3, is KAGVTQTPRYLIKTRGQQVTLSCSPISGHRSVSWYQQTPGQGLQFLFEYFSETQRNKGNFPGRFSGRQFSNSRSEMNVSTLELGDSALYLCASSPEQGAGTDTQYFGPGTRLTVL.

In this sample, this clone turned up a few times. This sequence joins TRBV24-1 and TRBJ2-1; D may match TRBD1 or TRBD2 (5 bases each). Germline CDR1 reads KGHDR; CDR2 reads SFDVKD. The CDR3 contains 16 residues. Trimming took 3 bases from V and 7 from J, leaving 18 bases between them. CDR3 in amino acids: CATSDPGQGGWNEQFF. The CDR3 bases are TGTGCCACCAGTGATCCAGGGCAGGGCGGGTGGAATGAGCAGTTCTTC.

CDR3 sequence reads: CASSTRQVLYGYTF. The CDR3 DNA sequence: TGTGCCAGCAGCACTAGACAGGTGCTTTATGGCTACACCTTC. This chain connects TRBV7-8 to TRBJ1-2; D perhaps matches TRBD1 (6 bases). Trimming pared 5 bases from V and 5 bases from J, leaving 15 bases between. Germline loops: CDR1 SGHVS, CDR2 FQNEAQ. The CDR3 spans 14 residues.

The rearrangement joins TRBV27 to TRBJ1-5, with 9 nucleotides matching TRBD1. Germline values: CDR1 MNHEY, CDR2 SMNVEV (reference sequence). The CDR3 spans 20 residues. V trimming: 4 bases; J trimming: 2 bases; junction bases outside the gene matches: 18. CDR3 loop: CASSSRTGTGRIRGNQPQHF. DNA of the CDR3: TGTGCCAGCAGTTCCAGAACCGGGACAGGGAGGATTCGTGGCAATCAGCCCCAGCATTTT.

This chain uses TRBV30 with TRBJ1-3, with D maybe TRBD1 (5 bases). The germline CDR1 and CDR2 sequences are GTSNPN and SVGIG (reference sequence). V lost 0 bases to trimming and J lost 0 bases, with 15 bases between them. This CDR3 spans 17 amino acids. The CDR3 DNA is TGTGCCTGGAGTGTTTGGGGCAGGACTTTCTCTGGAAACACCATATATTTT. It is translated as CAWSVWGRTFSGNTIYF.

V gene TRBV6-5 combines with J gene TRBJ2-7; TRBD1 or TRBD2 may be the D gene (6 bases each). The CDR3 contains 14 residues. Looked up from germline, CDR1 is MNHEY and CDR2 is SVGAGI. Trimming stripped 4 bases from V and 2 bases from J, with 12 bases between. The CDR3 DNA sequence: TGTGCCAGCAGTTTCCTAGGGGGGCCCTACGAGCAGTACTTC. Amino acid sequence: CASSFLGGPYEQYF.

The chain uses TRBV6-6 and TRBJ1-1, with 9 positions matching TRBD1. This CDR3 contains 15 residues. Germline CDR1 is MNHNY and CDR2 is SVGAGI (reference sequence). V gave up 5 bases and J gave up 4 bases; unmatched junction bases: 8. The CDR3 sequence is CASSRDRVDVTEAFF. As DNA, the CDR3 is TGTGCCAGCAGTCGGGACAGGGTGGACGTCACTGAAGCTTTCTTT.

J is TRBJ2-2 and V is TRBV9, with 9 bases aligning to TRBD2. The V and J ends lost 3 bases and 0 bases, in that order; junction bases with no gene match: 3. CDR3 length: 16 amino acids. CDR1 and CDR2 (germline): SGDLS, YYNGEE. CDR3 sequence: CASSALAGTNTGELFF. CDR3 nucleotide sequence: TGTGCCAGCAGCGCCCTAGCGGGAACGAACACCGGGGAGCTGTTTTTT.

The chain couples TRBV27 to TRBJ2-7, with D perhaps matching TRBD1 (6 bases). The germline CDR1 and CDR2 sequences are MNHEY and SMNVEV (reference sequence). Trimming shortened V by 3 bases and J by 11 bases, and 14 bases separated the two germline ends. The CDR3 is 12 residues long. The chain's CDR3 is CASSFIGTPEYF. For the CDR3, the DNA is TGTGCCAGCAGTTTTATCGGGACACCCGAGTACTTC.

The chain links TRBV5-4 to TRBJ1-4; D is ambiguous. Trimming took 3 bases from V and 5 from J, leaving 5 bases between them. The CDR3 covers 12 residues. Germline values: CDR1 SGHNT, CDR2 YYREEE (reference sequence). CDR3 in amino acids: CASSSVNEKLFF. The CDR3, as DNA: TGTGCCAGCAGCTCGGTAAATGAAAAACTGTTTTTT. The whole variable domain, remainder taken from reference TRBV5-4 and TRBJ1-4, is ETGVTQSPTHLIKTRGQQVTLRCSSQSGHNTVSWYQQALGQGPQFIFQYYREEENGRGNFPPRFSGLQFPNYSSELNVNALELDDSALYLCASSSVNEKLFFGSGTQLSVL.

The chain combines TRBV27 with TRBJ1-4, with D tentatively TRBD1 (6 bases). The CDR3 covers 17 residues. V lost 5 bases, J lost 4 bases, and 20 bases lay in between. Germline V gene lookup returns CDR1 MNHEY and CDR2 SMNVEV (reference sequence). CDR3 sequence: CASSPRRAGVGNEKLFF. For the CDR3, the DNA is TGTGCCAGCAGTCCGCGCCGGGCAGGGGTGGGTAATGAAAAACTGTTTTTT.

This rearrangement joins TRBV6-1 to TRBJ1-4, with no clear D. CDR1 MNHNS and CDR2 SASEGT come from the germline V gene. V lost 2 bases and J lost 0, with 7 bases in between. The CDR3 contains 15 residues. CDR3 bases: TGTGCCAGCAGTGAAAAAACAGCAACTAATGAAAAACTGTTTTTT. This encodes CASSEKTATNEKLFF.

This clone was recorded once. CDR3 nucleotide sequence: TGTGCCAGCAGCTTAGTGGGGTCAGGGGACAATCAGCCCCAGCATTTT. Its translation is CASSLVGSGDNQPQHF. This chain links TRBV7-9 with TRBJ1-5; D may be TRBD1 (6 bases). This CDR3 has 16 amino acids. Germline V gene lookup returns CDR1 SEHNR and CDR2 FQNEAQ (reference sequence). V shed 1 base and J shed 3 bases, with 13 bases lying between them.

The sample holds one count of this clone. V usage is TRBV5-1 and J usage is TRBJ2-7; D might be TRBD1 or TRBD2, each matching 5 bases. With 1 base removed from V and 2 bases from J, the gap between germline ends came to 10 bases. This CDR3 is 14 amino acids long. Germline lookup yields CDR1 SGHRS and CDR2 YFSETQ. The CDR3 reads CASSLRPGPYEQYF. Written as DNA, the CDR3 is TGCGCCAGCAGCTTGAGGCCGGGGCCCTACGAGCAGTACTTC. Variable domain in full (rest from reference TRBV5-1 and TRBJ2-7): KAGVTQTPRYLIKTRGQQVTLSCSPISGHRSVSWYQQTPGQGLQFLFEYFSETQRNKGNFPGRFSGRQFSNSRSEMNVSTLELGDSALYLCASSLRPGPYEQYFGPGTRLTVT.

This rearrangement joins TRBV28 to TRBJ2-1; 7 nucleotides line up with TRBD2. J lost 3 bases, V lost 2 bases, and 4 bases had no gene match. From germline, CDR1 is MDHEN and CDR2 SYDVKM. The length of the CDR3 is 15 residues. DNA for the CDR3: TGTGCCAGCAGTTTAGCGGGAGCGAGCTACAATGAGCAGTTCTTC. Residues: CASSLAGASYNEQFF.

The chain has TRBV2 and TRBJ2-7; 12 bases are shared with TRBD1. The CDR3 is 15 amino acids. Germline-derived CDR1 and CDR2 are SNHLY and FYNNEI. The junction had 6 bases not matched to a gene; V was cut back by 4 bases and J by 5 bases. The CDR3 spells CASSVGTGGRNEQYF. The CDR3, as DNA: TGTGCCAGCAGTGTCGGGACAGGGGGCAGGAACGAGCAGTACTTC.

This chain joins TRBV19 and TRBJ2-1; D is ambiguous. Germline V gene lookup returns CDR1 LNHDA and CDR2 SQIVND (reference sequence). The CDR3 length is 16 residues. With 7 bases removed from V and 0 bases from J, the gap between germline ends came to 16 bases. Here the CDR3 reads CASTRVPQYSYNEQFF. The CDR3 DNA reads as TGTGCCAGTACCCGCGTCCCGCAGTACTCCTACAATGAGCAGTTCTTC.